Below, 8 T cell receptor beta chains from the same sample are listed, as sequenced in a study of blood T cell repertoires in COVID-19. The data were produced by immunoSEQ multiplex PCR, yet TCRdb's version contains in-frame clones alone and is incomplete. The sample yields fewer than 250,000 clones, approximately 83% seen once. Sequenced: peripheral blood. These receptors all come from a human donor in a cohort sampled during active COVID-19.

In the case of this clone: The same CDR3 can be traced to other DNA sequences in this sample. CDR3 sequence reads: CASSQGAGNTIYF. The CDR3 DNA sequence: TGTGCCAGTTCACAGGGGGCTGGAAACACCATATATTTT. V gene TRBV19 combines with J gene TRBJ1-3; 8 bases match TRBD1. The J segment lost 2 bases and the V segment lost 8 bases, leaving 2 bases of the junction unmatched. The germline CDR1 and CDR2 sequences are LNHDA and SQIVND (reference sequence). The CDR3 loop spans 13 amino acids.

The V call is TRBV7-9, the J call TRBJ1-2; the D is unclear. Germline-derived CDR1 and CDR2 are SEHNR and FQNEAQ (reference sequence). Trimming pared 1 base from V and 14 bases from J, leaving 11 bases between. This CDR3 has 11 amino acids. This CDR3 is CASSLDSSETF. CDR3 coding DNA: TGTGCCAGCAGCTTAGACAGTTCGGAAACCTTC.

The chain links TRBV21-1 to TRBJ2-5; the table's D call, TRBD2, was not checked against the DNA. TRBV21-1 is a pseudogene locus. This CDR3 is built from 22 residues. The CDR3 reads CASSNSKPSGIAGDGFQETQYF. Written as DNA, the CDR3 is TGTGCCAGCAGCAATTCAAAGCCGTCCGGTATAGCGGGAGACGGCTTTCAAGAGACCCAGTACTTC.

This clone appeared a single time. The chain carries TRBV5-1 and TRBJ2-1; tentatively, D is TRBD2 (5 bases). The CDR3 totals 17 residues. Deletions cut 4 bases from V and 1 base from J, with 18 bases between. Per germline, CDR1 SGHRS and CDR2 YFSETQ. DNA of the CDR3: TGCGCCAGCAGCCTAAGAGTAGGAGGTTTTTCCTACAATGAGCAGTTCTTC. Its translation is CASSLRVGGFSYNEQFF.

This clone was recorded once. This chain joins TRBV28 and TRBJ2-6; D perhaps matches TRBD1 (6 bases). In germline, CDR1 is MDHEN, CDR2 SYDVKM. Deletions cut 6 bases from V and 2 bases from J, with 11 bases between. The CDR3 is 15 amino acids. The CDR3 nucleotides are TGTGCCAGCAGCCCCCCAGGGGCTGGGGCCAACGTCCTGACTTTC. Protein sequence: CASSPPGAGANVLTF. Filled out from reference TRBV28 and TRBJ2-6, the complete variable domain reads DVKVTQSSRYLVKRTGEKVFLECVQDMDHENMFWYRQDPGLGLRLIYFSYDVKMKEKGDIPEGYSVSREKKERFSLILESASTNQTSMYLCASSPPGAGANVLTFGAGSRLTVL.

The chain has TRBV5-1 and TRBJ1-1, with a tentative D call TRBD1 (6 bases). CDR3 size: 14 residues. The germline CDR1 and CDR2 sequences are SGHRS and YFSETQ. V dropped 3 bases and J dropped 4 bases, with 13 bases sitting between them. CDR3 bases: TGCGCCAGCAGCTATACCCTGACAGGCACTGAAGCTTTCTTT. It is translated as CASSYTLTGTEAFF.

CDR3 in amino acids: CASSVFAGVGTQYF. Here the CDR3 DNA reads TGTGCCAGCAGCGTATTTGCAGGGGTTGGGACCCAGTACTTC. V is TRBV9 and J is TRBJ2-5; maybe TRBD1 (6 bases). V lost 1 base and J lost 7, with 14 bases in between. This CDR3 comprises 14 residues. Germline CDR1 reads SGDLS; CDR2 reads YYNGEE.

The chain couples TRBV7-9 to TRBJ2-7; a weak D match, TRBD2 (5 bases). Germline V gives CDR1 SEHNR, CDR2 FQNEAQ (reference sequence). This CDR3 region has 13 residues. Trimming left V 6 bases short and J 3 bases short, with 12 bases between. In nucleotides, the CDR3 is TGTGCCAGCAGTTTCCCGGGGAGCTACGAGCAGTACTTC. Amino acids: CASSFPGSYEQYF.